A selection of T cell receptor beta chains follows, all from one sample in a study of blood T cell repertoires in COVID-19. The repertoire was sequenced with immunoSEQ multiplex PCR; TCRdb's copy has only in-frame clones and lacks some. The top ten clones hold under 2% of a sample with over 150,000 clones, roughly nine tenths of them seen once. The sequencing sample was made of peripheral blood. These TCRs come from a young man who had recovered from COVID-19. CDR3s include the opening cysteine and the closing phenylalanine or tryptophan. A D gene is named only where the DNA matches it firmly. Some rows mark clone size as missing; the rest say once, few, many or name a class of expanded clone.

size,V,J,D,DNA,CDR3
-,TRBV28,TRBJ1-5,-,TGTGCCAGCAGTTTGCCCCCAGGGAACAATCAGCCCCAGCATTTT,CASSLPPGNNQPQHF
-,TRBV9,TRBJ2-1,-,TGTGCCAGCAGCGTAGCGGGTACGGGGACCTACAATGAGCAGTTCTTC,CASSVAGTGTYNEQFF
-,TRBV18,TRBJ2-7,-,TGTGCCAGCTCACCCAAGAGGACAGCAACCTACGAGCAGTACTTC,CASSPKRTATYEQYF
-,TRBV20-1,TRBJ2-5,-,TGCAGTGCCCCCCGGGGAGGGACCCAGTACTTC,CSAPRGGTQYF
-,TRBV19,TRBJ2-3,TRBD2,TGTGCCAGTACGCCTAGCGGGAGGGCCGGAGATACGCAGTATTTT,CASTPSGRAGDTQYF
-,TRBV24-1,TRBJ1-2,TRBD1,TGTGCCACCAGTTCCGGGACAGACCGGGGCGATGGCTACACCTTC,CATSSGTDRGDGYTF
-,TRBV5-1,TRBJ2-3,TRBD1,TGCGCCAGCGCACGGGGCCAGGGGGAAACAGATACGCAGTATTTT,CASARGQGETDTQYF
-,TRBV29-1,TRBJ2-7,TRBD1,TGCAGCGTTGAAGATTCGGGGGGACAGGGTGTCCACGAGCAGTACTTC,CSVEDSGGQGVHEQYF
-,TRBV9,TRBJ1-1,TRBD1,TGTGCCAGCAGCGGTGAGGGACAGGCGGCGGCTGAAGCTTTCTTT,CASSGEGQAAAEAFF
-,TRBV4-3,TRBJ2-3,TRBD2,TGCGCCAGCAGCCAAGTTGGAGGGAGGGCCACAGATACGCAGTATTTT,CASSQVGGRATDTQYF
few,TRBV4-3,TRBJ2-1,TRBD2,TGCGCCAGCAGCCAATTTAGCGGGAGGGAAAATGAGCAGTTCTTC,CASSQFSGRENEQFF
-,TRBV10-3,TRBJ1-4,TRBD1,TGTGCCACCGCCGGGACAGAGAATGAAAAACTGTTTTTT,CATAGTENEKLFF
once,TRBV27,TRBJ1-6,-,TGTGCCAGCAGTTTTACAGATGAGTCTTCACCCCTCCACTTT,CASSFTDESSPLHF
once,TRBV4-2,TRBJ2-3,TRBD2,TGTGCCAGCAGCCAAGATCTGGGCGGGAGGACAGATACGCAGTATTTT,CASSQDLGGRTDTQYF